This entry lists 24 T cell receptor beta chains sequenced from one sample in a study of cytomegalovirus exposure and HLA in healthy donors. Assay: immunoSEQ multiplex PCR; the TCRdb copy retains only in-frame clones and omits some. The sample has about 130,000 clones, nearly 90% seen once. The sequenced sample was PBMCs. The receptors were sampled from a woman aged 18-29 years in good health and CMV-seropositive.

The chain uses TRBV10-2 and TRBJ1-2; D ambiguous. The germline gives CDR1 WSHSY, CDR2 SAAADI. The CDR3 extends over 13 amino acids. V lost 3 bases and J 3 bases, leaving 8 bases between the germline ends. CDR3 region: CASSDAGYYGYTF. CDR3 sequence (DNA): TGCGCCAGCAGTGATGCGGGTTACTATGGCTACACCTTC.

The chain uses TRBV5-1 and TRBJ2-3; TRBD1 is a possible D gene (6 bases). CDR1 and CDR2 (germline): SGHRS, YFSETQ. V dropped 3 bases and J dropped 4 bases, with 18 bases sitting between them. The CDR3 contains 16 residues. Written as DNA, the CDR3 is TGCGCCAGCAGCTCAGGGTCGGGACACCCATCAGATACGCAGTATTTT. Translated: CASSSGSGHPSDTQYF.

This clone came up once. The chain is built from TRBV28 and TRBJ1-4; a possible D gene is TRBD1 (6 bases). V lost 5 bases, J lost 8 bases, and 12 bases lay in between. Germline V gene data show CDR1 as MDHEN and CDR2 as SYDVKM. This CDR3 region has 13 residues. DNA of the CDR3: TGTGCCAGCAGTGGGGGGGCCCGAGAAAAACTGTTTTTT. The encoded protein is CASSGGAREKLFF.

The V and J genes are TRBV6-1 and TRBJ2-1; 11 nucleotides align to TRBD2. Germline CDR1 reads MNHNS; CDR2 reads SASEGT. Losses at the gene ends were 3 bases for V and 3 bases for J; bases not matched to a gene: 10. This CDR3 has 18 residues. CDR3 residues: CASSDSGGVEWFYNEQFF. The CDR3 coding sequence is TGTGCCAGCAGTGATAGCGGGGGGGTGGAGTGGTTCTACAATGAGCAGTTCTTC.

The chain recombines TRBV5-5 with TRBJ1-6; D remains ambiguous. The V and J ends lost 4 bases and 6 bases respectively, with 17 bases between them. CDR1 and CDR2 (germline): SGHKS, YYEKEE (reference sequence). This CDR3 spans 16 amino acids. The CDR3 loop is CASSPPFAGRNSPLHF. The CDR3 coding sequence is TGTGCCAGCAGCCCACCCTTCGCAGGCCGTAATTCACCCCTCCACTTT.

V gene TRBV19 combines with J gene TRBJ1-2, with TRBD1 matching 7 bases. There are 14 residues in the CDR3. Trimming removed 4 bases from V and 2 bases from J; junction bases left unmatched: 4. The germline gives CDR1 LNHDA, CDR2 SQIVND (reference sequence). The CDR3 nucleotides are TGTGCCAGTAGTACCCCCAGGGGGAACTATGGCTACACCTTC. Amino acids: CASSTPRGNYGYTF.

The rearrangement links TRBV10-3 to TRBJ1-1; D possibly corresponds to TRBD1 (5 bases). V lost 4 bases to trimming and J lost 8 bases, with 17 bases between them. This CDR3 has 14 residues. Looked up from germline, CDR1 is ENHRY and CDR2 is SYGVKD. In DNA form, the CDR3 reads TGTGCCATCAGTGTTGGGGCCGCGGGGTCCGAAGCTTTCTTT. It translates to CAISVGAAGSEAFF.

The rearrangement joins TRBV10-2 to TRBJ2-1; D perhaps matches TRBD1 (6 bases). Germline CDR1 reads WSHSY; CDR2 reads SAAADI. This CDR3 has 14 residues. V was clipped by 2 bases and J by 3 bases, with 8 bases between them. For the CDR3, the DNA is TGCGCCAGCAGTGAGACAGGGAACTACAATGAGCAGTTCTTC. It codes for CASSETGNYNEQFF.

The V call is TRBV7-6, the J call TRBJ1-1; 7 nucleotides line up with TRBD1. J gave up 2 bases and V 5 bases, and 8 bases lay outside the gene matches. From germline, CDR1 is SGHVS and CDR2 FNYEAQ. The CDR3 covers 15 residues. The CDR3, as DNA: TGTGCCAGCAGCCCCGGGACAGACCAAAACACTGAAGCTTTCTTT. This translates into CASSPGTDQNTEAFF.

This clone appeared a single time. The chain uses TRBV27 and TRBJ2-5; 10 bases are shared with TRBD1. There are 16 residues in the CDR3. Germline values: CDR1 MNHEY, CDR2 SMNVEV (reference sequence). V was pared by 5 bases and J by 4 bases, with 10 bases of the junction left unmatched. The DNA of the CDR3 is TGTGCCAGCAGTCCCGGCCGGGACAGGGGACGAGAGACCCAGTACTTC. This codes for CASSPGRDRGRETQYF.

The rearrangement joins TRBV28 to TRBJ2-1, with 9 bases lining up with TRBD2. CDR3 length: 14 amino acids. The V segment lost 9 bases and the J segment 1 base; nucleotides outside the gene matches: 4. The germline CDR1 and CDR2 sequences are MDHEN and SYDVKM. Written as DNA, the CDR3 is TGTGCCAGTATGAGCGGGGGGTCCTACAATGAGCAGTTCTTC. Translating gives CASMSGGSYNEQFF.

The chain is built from TRBV9 and TRBJ2-7; D not certain. The CDR3 has 15 residues. Trimming took 0 bases from V and 0 from J, leaving 10 bases between them. Germline loops: CDR1 SGDLS, CDR2 YYNGEE. The CDR3 coding sequence is TGTGCCAGCAGCGTAGGGGCAGACCTCTCCTACGAGCAGTACTTC. Translation: CASSVGADLSYEQYF.

This clone was counted once. The chain combines TRBV19 with TRBJ1-1; possible D gene TRBD1, 5 bases. The CDR3 runs to 13 residues. Germline assignment: CDR1 LNHDA and CDR2 SQIVND (reference sequence). Trimming removed 3 bases at V and 0 bases at J, with 5 bases between. The CDR3: CASSIRVNTEAFF. CDR3 bases: TGTGCCAGTAGTATCAGGGTGAACACTGAAGCTTTCTTT.

The V call is TRBV5-1, the J call TRBJ2-7; 8 bases map to TRBD1. The J segment lost 0 bases and the V segment lost 4 bases, leaving 12 bases of the junction unmatched. There are 17 residues in the CDR3. The V gene's germline CDR1 is SGHRS and CDR2 YFSETQ. The CDR3: CASSPSGGGRGSYEQYF. The DNA for the CDR3 is TGCGCCAGCAGCCCTTCAGGGGGCGGGCGGGGCTCCTACGAGCAGTACTTC.

The CDR3 bases are TGTGCCTGGAACCCGGGCGGGGGGGGCCCATCCTCTGGGGCCAACGTCCTGACTTTC. Amino acids: CAWNPGGGGPSSGANVLTF. The V call is TRBV30, the J call TRBJ2-6, with 9 bases identical to TRBD2. Germline V lookup: CDR1 GTSNPN, CDR2 SVGIG (reference sequence). V shed 4 bases and J 0 bases; nucleotides not matched to a gene: 13. The length of the CDR3 is 19 residues.

V is TRBV2 and J is TRBJ1-2; maybe TRBD1 (6 bases). This CDR3 region has 14 residues. Germline lookup yields CDR1 SNHLY and CDR2 FYNNEI. V lost 4 bases to trimming and J lost 8 bases, with 17 bases between them. The CDR3 DNA is TGTGCCAGCAGTGGGAACAGGGTTGGAAACGGCTACACCTTC. Translation: CASSGNRVGNGYTF.

The J gene is TRBJ2-7, the V gene TRBV6-1, with no clear D. The CDR3 sequence is 13 residues long. The germline gives CDR1 MNHNS, CDR2 SASEGT. V dropped 9 bases and J dropped 0 bases, with 12 bases sitting between them. The CDR3 region is CASGTHSSYEQYF. For the CDR3, the DNA is TGTGCCAGTGGCACACACAGCTCCTACGAGCAGTACTTC.

The chain has TRBV19 and TRBJ1-1, with 9 positions matching TRBD1. CDR3 length: 15 residues. The V gene end was trimmed by 5 bases and the J gene end by 1 base; junction bases not matched to a gene: 5. The germline V gene encodes CDR1 LNHDA and CDR2 SQIVND (reference sequence). The CDR3 sequence: CASSAHRGRNTEAFF. DNA for the CDR3: TGTGCCAGTAGTGCCCACAGGGGGCGGAACACTGAAGCTTTCTTT.

This clone turned up a few times. The chain uses TRBV7-6 and TRBJ2-1, with 12 positions matching TRBD2. V dropped 1 base and J dropped 5; count of bases not matched to a gene: 12. The CDR3 runs to 19 residues. Germline V gene sequence: CDR1 SGHVS, CDR2 FNYEAQ. CDR3: CASSLVWTSGVKANNEQFF. CDR3 nucleotide sequence: TGTGCCAGCAGCTTAGTTTGGACTAGCGGGGTGAAAGCCAACAATGAGCAGTTCTTC.

The genes are TRBV6-6 and TRBJ1-2, with 8 bases identical to TRBD1. V lost 5 bases, J lost 3 bases, and 8 bases stayed unmatched. CDR1 MNHNY and CDR2 SVGAGI come from the germline V gene (reference sequence). The CDR3 sequence is 15 residues long. CDR3 in DNA: TGTGCCAGCAGTCAAAATCAGGGACAGGACTATGGCTACACCTTC. Translating it yields CASSQNQGQDYGYTF.

The chain recombines TRBV7-8 with TRBJ1-1; 8 positions match TRBD1. Trimming took 4 bases from V and 4 from J; bases not matched to a gene: 11. Per germline, CDR1 SGHVS and CDR2 FQNEAQ. CDR3 length equals 16 residues. In nucleotides, the CDR3 is TGTGCCAGCAGCTACCTCGCAGGGGGCGTTGTCACTGAAGCTTTCTTT. Its translation is CASSYLAGGVVTEAFF.

This chain connects TRBV11-2 to TRBJ2-3; 12 bases are a match to TRBD2. This CDR3 has 15 residues. Germline lookup yields CDR1 SGHAT and CDR2 FQNNGV. The V gene end was trimmed by 5 bases and the J gene end by 3 bases; junction bases not matched to a gene: 3. The CDR3 is CASSVGTSGTDTQYF. In DNA form, the CDR3 reads TGTGCCAGCAGCGTAGGGACTAGCGGGACAGATACGCAGTATTTT.

This clone appeared a single time. The CDR3 DNA reads as TGCAGCGTTGGGCAGGGCACTAATGAAAAACTGTTTTTT. Translation gives CSVGQGTNEKLFF. V is TRBV29-1 and J is TRBJ1-4; maybe TRBD1 (5 bases). Germline V gene lookup returns CDR1 SQVTM and CDR2 ANQGSEA. CDR3 length equals 13 residues. The V end lost 4 bases, the J end lost 2 bases, and 8 bases lay between the germline ends.

The chain is built from TRBV25-1 and TRBJ2-1; 11 nucleotides agree with TRBD1. Germline trimming cut 1 base from V and 5 bases from J; bases unmatched to any gene: 7. The CDR3 contains 17 residues. From germline, CDR1 is MGHDK and CDR2 SYGVNS. The CDR3 here is CASSELGQGVSNNEQFF. CDR3 DNA: TGTGCCAGCAGTGAATTGGGACAGGGGGTTTCAAACAATGAGCAGTTCTTC.